Below, 5 T cell receptor beta chains from the same sample are listed, as sequenced in a study of beta chain features in type 1 diabetes. Their cognate antigens are unknown. Whole-study findings and limits: Moderate yet significant TCRB CDR3 shortening was seen in Type 1 diabetes patients in all four CD4+ subsets.

What was sequenced were expressed TCRB transcripts, since all of the isolated RNA had been reverse transcribed. The repertoire was sequenced with immunoSEQ multiplex PCR; TCRdb's copy has only in-frame clones and lacks some. The data contain approximately 240,000 clones, 16% of them singletons. Sequenced sample: naive CD4+ T cells from blood. The receptors were sampled from a man aged 25 to 45 with type 1 diabetes.

The chain carries TRBV2 and TRBJ2-5, with D possibly matching TRBD1 (6 bases). The CDR3 loop spans 15 amino acids. Trimming shortened V by 4 bases and J by 2 bases, and 14 bases separated the two germline ends. The germline gives CDR1 SNHLY, CDR2 FYNNEI. The CDR3 bases are TGTGCCAGCAGTGCCGACAGGACGACTCAAGAGACCCAGTACTTC. This sequence encodes CASSADRTTQETQYF.

This chain's CDR3 is CASREAGKGYTF. Written as DNA, the CDR3 is TGTGCCAGCAGAGAAGCAGGGAAAGGCTACACCTTC. The chain joins TRBV25-1 to TRBJ1-2; D may be TRBD1 (5 bases). From germline, CDR1 is MGHDK and CDR2 SYGVNS. V was pared by 6 bases and J by 8 bases, with 13 bases between. CDR3 size: 12 residues.

This chain links TRBV9 with TRBJ2-1, with TRBD2 matching 7 bases. The CDR3 is made up of 16 amino acids. Germline assignment: CDR1 SGDLS and CDR2 YYNGEE. The ends lost 0 bases at V and 8 bases at J; junction bases unmatched: 11. The chain's CDR3 is CASSVGVGGPLDEQFF. The CDR3 DNA follows: TGTGCCAGCAGCGTAGGGGTGGGAGGGCCTCTTGATGAGCAGTTCTTC.

The chain combines TRBV30 with TRBJ2-1, with a tentative D call TRBD2 (6 bases). This CDR3 is 12 amino acids long. V was shortened by 5 bases and J by 9 bases, with 14 bases between the two germline ends. Per germline, CDR1 GTSNPN and CDR2 SVGIG (reference sequence). CDR3 in amino acids: CAWGTGGGEQFF. The CDR3 region has the DNA TGTGCCTGGGGGACTGGGGGAGGTGAGCAGTTCTTC.

This chain uses TRBV18 with TRBJ2-1; 10 bases fit TRBD2. From germline, CDR1 is KGHSH and CDR2 LQKENI. V trimming: 0 bases; J trimming: 1 base; junction bases outside the gene matches: 6. The CDR3 spans 18 residues. In DNA form, the CDR3 reads TGTGCCAGCTCACCACCCTCGGCTAGCGGGGGTTCCTACAATGAGCAGTTCTTC. Translating it yields CASSPPSASGGSYNEQFF. The full variable domain, in which reference TRBV18 and TRBJ2-1 provide the parts outside the CDR3, is NAGVMQNPRHLVRRRGQEARLRCSPMKGHSHVYWYRQLPEEGLKFMVYLQKENIIDESGMPKERFSAEFPKEGPSILRIQQVVRGDSAAYFCASSPPSASGGSYNEQFFGPGTRLTVL.